This T cell receptor (beta chain) was sequenced during a study of metastatic and nonmetastatic thyroid tumors. Study information: Comparison of repertoires was carried out across blood and tumor or nodule tissue from malignant and benign thyroid patients.

TCRdb reassembled clones from the PCR reads with MiXCR. The repertoire holds about 70,000 clones, with around 19% as singletons. None of the patients had undergone any treatment ahead of thyroid surgery. Trimming at V came to 4 bases and at J to 4 bases, leaving 11 bases not matched to a gene. The CDR3 has 16 amino acids. Per the germline V gene, CDR1 is LGHDT and CDR2 is YNNKEL (reference sequence). This clone appeared many times. This clonotype was sampled from a female donor with papillary thyroid cancer or a benign thyroid nodule (not recorded which). Some clones in this sample may be carry-over from other donors' samples. This rearrangement joins TRBV3-1 to TRBJ2-7; 9 bases are shared with TRBD1. Sequenced input: blood. The CDR3 DNA is TGTGCCAGCAGCCGACTGACGGGACAGGGCCCTTACGAGCAGTACTTC. Amino acid sequence: CASSRLTGQGPYEQYF.